This paragraph reports one T cell receptor (beta chain). What it binds is unknown. The data stem from a study of response to subunit inactivated influenza vaccine. Overall study findings and caveats: Only a handful of new T cells, the authors suggested, are recruited with each seasonal influenza vaccination.

In TCRdb, the RT-PCR reads were re-called with MiXCR into one record per CDR3 protein. The table lists approximately 480,000 distinct CDR3 sequences, around 9.9% of them singletons. The clonotype comes from a man in his fifties who received an inactivated influenza vaccine. Material: PBMCs from blood, obtained 35 to 45 days after vaccination.

The chain's CDR3 is CAVVHANTGELFF. CDR3 sequence (DNA): TGTGCCGTAGTCCACGCGAACACCGGGGAGCTGTTTTTT. The V call is TRBV7-9, the J call TRBJ2-2; D gene ambiguous. V was trimmed by 11 bases and J by 0 bases, leaving 10 bases between them. Germline V gene lookup returns CDR1 SEHNR and CDR2 FQNEAQ (reference sequence). CDR3 length: 13 amino acids.